This TCR beta chain was captured by sequencing in a study of cytomegalovirus exposure and HLA in healthy donors. The wider study: Inside one of the first data releases sat around 77 million unique TCRs taken from HLA-typed donors. General study results and limits: Researchers catalogued approximately 170 TCR beta chains as cytomegalovirus-associated.

It was with 60 Vbeta and 13 Jbeta primers that the PCR ran. Here immunoSEQ multiplex PCR was the method, and the copy in TCRdb shows in-frame clones only, minus some. Among about 130,000 clones listed, 65% to 90% were seen once. Germline CDR1 and CDR2: PRHDT and FYEKMQ (reference sequence). V was trimmed by 1 base and J by 4 bases, leaving 11 bases between them. The CDR3 totals 16 residues. On this clone: Its antigen remains unknown.

The receptor's source is a man in his late teens or twenties in good health and CMV-seronegative. The V call is TRBV13, the J call TRBJ1-6; D unclear. Sequencing was done on a sample of PBMCs. This chain's CDR3 is CASSLERRKYNSPLHF. CDR3 DNA: TGTGCCAGCAGCTTAGAGCGGAGAAAGTATAATTCACCCCTCCACTTT.